What follows are 23 T cell receptor beta chains derived from one specimen sequenced in a study of neurological immune-mediated disorders. In TCRdb, the 5' RACE reads were re-called with MiXCR into one record per CDR3 protein. The sample records roughly 66,000 distinct CDR3 sequences, about 5% being singletons. Material: PBMCs. The receptor source for this set is a woman in her 70s with multiple sclerosis.

This clonotype was counted at least ten times. The chain employs TRBV5-1 and TRBJ2-5; 7 bases are shared with TRBD1. Germline trimming cut 4 bases from V and 3 bases from J; bases unmatched to any gene: 6. This CDR3 is 14 amino acids long. The germline gives CDR1 SGHRS, CDR2 YFSETQ. Here the CDR3 reads CASSEGANKETQYF. CDR3 DNA sequence: TGCGCCAGCAGCGAGGGGGCGAACAAAGAGACCCAGTACTTC.

The table lists this clonotype with many counts. The chain couples TRBV20-1 to TRBJ2-5; tentatively, D is TRBD1 (6 bases). Deletions cut 0 bases from V and 3 bases from J, with 14 bases between. This CDR3 comprises 15 residues. Per germline, CDR1 DFQATT and CDR2 SNEGSKA (reference sequence). The CDR3 protein is CSARDQAGAEETQYF. CDR3 bases: TGCAGTGCTAGAGATCAGGCAGGGGCCGAAGAGACCCAGTACTTC.

This clonotype was recorded at least ten times. The chain is built from TRBV4-1 and TRBJ2-1, with D uncertain. This CDR3 spans 14 amino acids. In germline, CDR1 is MGHRA, CDR2 YSYEKL. Deletions cut 0 bases from V and 8 bases from J, with 11 bases between. DNA for the CDR3: TGCGCCAGCAGCCAAGAAGGCCCGCCGGATGAGCAGTTCTTC. Its protein is CASSQEGPPDEQFF.

Many counts were recorded for this clonotype. The V and J genes are TRBV20-1 and TRBJ2-1, with D perhaps given as TRBD1 or TRBD2 (5 bases each). The germline V gene encodes CDR1 DFQATT and CDR2 SNEGSKA (reference sequence). The V gene lost 3 bases and the J gene lost 3 bases, with 12 bases spanning the gap. This CDR3 spans 14 amino acids. CDR3 DNA: TGCAGTGCTAGGACCCCTGGGGGCTACAATGAGCAGTTCTTC. This codes for CSARTPGGYNEQFF.

This clonotype was seen at least ten times. The rearrangement uses TRBV25-1 and TRBJ1-1; no definite D call. CDR1 and CDR2 from the germline V gene are MGHDK and SYGVNS. V gave up 3 bases and J gave up 0 bases, with 8 bases separating them. CDR3 length: 14 residues. The CDR3 region is CASSEAVMNTEAFF. The CDR3 nucleotides read TGTGCCAGCAGTGAGGCGGTCATGAACACTGAAGCTTTCTTT. Full variable domain (remainder filled in from reference TRBV25-1 and TRBJ1-1): EADIYQTPRYLVIGTGKKITLECSQTMGHDKMYWYQQDPGMELHLIHYSYGVNSTEKGDLSSESTVSRIRTEHFPLTLESARPSHTSQYLCASSEAVMNTEAFFGQGTRLTVV.

This clonotype has at least ten counts. CDR3 coding DNA: TGTGCCAGCAGCTCTACCGACAGCCTTCTCACTGAAGCTTTCTTT. It translates to CASSSTDSLLTEAFF. J is TRBJ1-1 and V is TRBV7-9; D is perhaps TRBD1 (5 bases). V lost 4 bases and J lost 4, with 16 bases in between. In germline, CDR1 is SEHNR, CDR2 FQNEAQ (reference sequence). The CDR3 contains 15 residues. The whole variable domain, filled in from reference TRBV7-9 and TRBJ1-1, reads DTGVSQNPRHKITKRGQNVTFRCDPISEHNRLYWYRQTLGQGPEFLTYFQNEAQLEKSRLLSDRFSAERPKGSFSTLEIQRTEQGDSAMYLCASSSTDSLLTEAFFGQGTRLTVV.

This clonotype was picked up many times. V gene TRBV10-3 combines with J gene TRBJ2-5; possibly TRBD1 or TRBD2 for D (5 bases each). V lost 8 bases, J lost 5 bases, and 15 bases lay in between. CDR1 and CDR2 (germline): ENHRY, SYGVKD. This CDR3 contains 13 residues. The DNA for the CDR3 is TGTGCCATCGGGGGAGATCAGTCCGAGACCCAGTACTTC. Amino acids: CAIGGDQSETQYF.

The rearrangement links TRBV7-2 to TRBJ2-2; tentative D call: TRBD2 (6 bases). V was shortened by 5 bases and J by 6 bases, with 16 bases between the two germline ends. The V gene's germline CDR1 is SGHTA and CDR2 FQGNSA. This CDR3 region has 15 residues. CDR3 residues: CASSPAVGGSGELFF. CDR3 DNA: TGTGCCAGCAGCCCAGCGGTAGGAGGGTCCGGGGAGCTGTTTTTT.

This clonotype came up many times. CDR3 in DNA: TGCAGTGCTAGGATGGTCACTGAAGCTTTCTTT. It is translated as CSARMVTEAFF. The J gene is TRBJ1-1, the V gene TRBV20-1, with D hard to call. V was cut by 3 bases and J by 4 bases, with 6 bases left in between. The CDR3 sequence is 11 residues long. Germline values: CDR1 DFQATT, CDR2 SNEGSKA (reference sequence).

This clonotype was observed many times. The gene calls are TRBV5-1 and TRBJ1-4; D unresolved. CDR3 length: 15 residues. Germline loops: CDR1 SGHRS, CDR2 YFSETQ. The germline V and J ends were trimmed by 4 bases and 0 bases, with 10 bases remaining between them. The CDR3 loop reads CASSTSVATNEKLFF. The CDR3 DNA follows: TGCGCCAGCAGCACGTCGGTTGCAACTAATGAAAAACTGTTTTTT.

This clonotype was observed many times. V usage is TRBV7-9 and J usage is TRBJ2-5, with 7 bases that match TRBD2. The CDR3 consists of 14 residues. Trimming cost V 5 bases and J 4 bases; bases outside gene matches: 7. Per the germline V gene, CDR1 is SEHNR and CDR2 is FQNEAQ (reference sequence). The CDR3 loop reads CASSLSSGGETQYF. The CDR3 bases are TGTGCCAGCAGCCTTTCCTCGGGAGGAGAGACCCAGTACTTC. The full variable domain, completed using reference TRBV7-9 and TRBJ2-5, is DTGVSQNPRHKITKRGQNVTFRCDPISEHNRLYWYRQTLGQGPEFLTYFQNEAQLEKSRLLSDRFSAERPKGSFSTLEIQRTEQGDSAMYLCASSLSSGGETQYFGPGTRLLVL.

At least ten counts were recorded for this clonotype. The chain is built from TRBV5-1 and TRBJ1-1, with TRBD1 matching over 9 bases. Per germline, CDR1 SGHRS and CDR2 YFSETQ. Losses at the gene ends were 4 bases for V and 4 bases for J; bases not matched to a gene: 5. The CDR3 loop spans 14 amino acids. The CDR3 DNA is TGCGCCAGCAGCGTACAGGGGGCGACCACTGAAGCTTTCTTT. Amino acids: CASSVQGATTEAFF.

This clonotype was seen ten or more times. V and J are TRBV7-8 and TRBJ2-1; D remains ambiguous. There are 16 residues in the CDR3. Per germline, CDR1 SGHVS and CDR2 FQNEAQ. V lost 4 bases to trimming and J lost 7 bases, with 20 bases between them. The CDR3 region is CASSSNPKVSQNEQFF. Written as DNA, the CDR3 is TGTGCCAGCAGCTCGAATCCAAAAGTTTCGCAAAATGAGCAGTTCTTC.

This clonotype was recorded at least ten times. The rearrangement joins TRBV15 to TRBJ2-7; maybe TRBD2 (5 bases). Trimming took off 1 base at V and 1 base at J, with 5 bases between the two ends. The CDR3 has 13 amino acids. Germline values: CDR1 LNHNV, CDR2 YYDKDF (reference sequence). The CDR3 sequence is CATSRAGSYEQYF. CDR3 nucleotides: TGTGCCACCAGCAGAGCGGGGTCCTACGAGCAGTACTTC.

This clonotype was seen many times. The chain uses TRBV5-1 and TRBJ2-5, with D possibly TRBD2 on 6 matching bases. Trimming removed 4 bases from V and 2 bases from J, with 12 bases in between. The germline CDR1 and CDR2 sequences are SGHRS and YFSETQ. The CDR3 spans 14 residues. The CDR3 region is CASSQVAGQETQYF. CDR3 nucleotide sequence: TGCGCCAGCAGCCAGGTGGCGGGACAAGAGACCCAGTACTTC.

This clonotype was observed a handful of times. For the CDR3, the DNA is TGTGCCAGCAGCCCGGGACAGGGGGCGTATAACTATGGCTACACCTTC. It is translated as CASSPGQGAYNYGYTF. The rearrangement links TRBV7-2 to TRBJ1-2; 12 positions match TRBD1. CDR3 length: 16 amino acids. Germline CDR1 SGHTA, CDR2 FQGNSA. V dropped 5 bases and J dropped 1; count of bases not matched to a gene: 5.

This clonotype was observed many times. V usage is TRBV12-3 or TRBV12-4 and J usage is TRBJ1-1; no firm D call. The CDR3 loop spans 14 amino acids. The germline V and J ends were trimmed by 6 bases and 6 bases, with 17 bases remaining between them. This CDR3 is CASRPSGVSPEAFF. CDR3 DNA: TGTGCCAGCAGACCCTCGGGCGTGAGCCCTGAAGCTTTCTTT.

This clonotype was counted at least ten times. The rearrangement links TRBV6-5 to TRBJ2-5; TRBD1 agrees at 7 bases. J gave up 4 bases and V 5 bases, and 7 bases lay outside the gene matches. Germline lookup yields CDR1 MNHEY and CDR2 SVGAGI. The CDR3 covers 14 residues. In DNA form, the CDR3 reads TGTGCCAGCAGTGGACAGGTTACGAGAGAGACCCAGTACTTC. Amino acid sequence: CASSGQVTRETQYF.

In its sample, this clonotype was seen a few times. The CDR3 loop is CASAGQGAPDTQYF. CDR3 in DNA: TGTGCCAGCGCGGGACAGGGGGCCCCAGATACGCAGTATTTT. The J gene is TRBJ2-3, the V gene TRBV6-6; TRBD1 matches 12 bases. The CDR3 runs 14 residues. With V trimmed by 8 bases and J by 4 bases, 4 bases remained unmatched. Germline V gives CDR1 MNHNY, CDR2 SVGAGI (reference sequence).

Many counts were recorded for this clonotype. The CDR3 DNA is TGCAGTGCTAGAGCCCGGGAGGGCAGCCCAGCGGGAGACACCGGGGAGCTGTTTTTT. Encoded protein: CSARAREGSPAGDTGELFF. The rearrangement joins TRBV20-1 to TRBJ2-2; 8 bases agree with TRBD2. The J segment lost 3 bases and the V segment lost 1 base, leaving 16 bases of the junction unmatched. The germline V gene encodes CDR1 DFQATT and CDR2 SNEGSKA (reference sequence). The CDR3 is 19 residues long.

This clonotype was detected many times. The rearrangement uses TRBV7-9 and TRBJ2-3, with 14 positions matching TRBD2. CDR3 length equals 17 residues. CDR1 and CDR2 (germline): SEHNR, FQNEAQ (reference sequence). The V and J ends lost 6 bases and 8 bases, in that order; junction bases with no gene match: 13. The CDR3 reads CASRPGTSGSSRGTQYF. Here the CDR3 DNA reads TGTGCCAGCAGACCCGGGACTAGCGGGAGTTCCCGGGGTACGCAGTATTTT.

This clonotype was observed a few times. The CDR3 protein is CASSQDLGRLPYGYTF. The CDR3 DNA is TGCGCCAGCAGCCAAGATCTGGGCAGACTACCCTATGGCTACACCTTC. The chain is built from TRBV4-1 and TRBJ1-2; D remains unclear. V was shortened by 0 bases and J by 4 bases, with 15 bases between the two germline ends. The CDR3 has 16 amino acids. The germline CDR1 and CDR2 sequences are MGHRA and YSYEKL.

In its sample, this clonotype was seen a few times. J is TRBJ2-7 and V is TRBV6-5; D is perhaps TRBD1 (6 bases). The CDR3 has 14 residues. V shed 5 bases and J shed 6 bases, with 17 bases lying between them. In germline, CDR1 is MNHEY, CDR2 SVGAGI. This CDR3 is CASSNGNRVSEQYF. The CDR3 nucleotides read TGTGCCAGCAGTAACGGGAACAGGGTTTCCGAGCAGTACTTC.